This entry describes one T cell receptor beta chain. Its antigen is still unknown. This sample was taken from a study of response to subunit inactivated influenza vaccine. MiXCR was run by TCRdb on the RT-PCR reads, yielding one entry per CDR3 protein. The sample carries some 540,000 distinct CDR3 sequences, around 25% recorded once. Whole-study results and caveats: Researchers suggested that each seasonal influenza vaccination recruits few new T cells.

The sample also formed part of further work on T cells expressing NK-cell markers. This second report adds: UMI-tagged 5'RACE template switching yielded the TCR beta cDNA. Within several experiments, an anti-gamma-delta TCR antibody kept the sorting limited to alpha-beta TCR T cells. Each of roughly 6 donors carried dominant NKG2C+ clonotypes accounting for about 1.0-7.0% of CD8+ T cells. Dominance of the CD3+CD56-NKG2C+ fraction by these clonotypes also held in several donors.

The sequenced sample was CD4+ T cells sorted from PBMCs, obtained 11 to 12 days after vaccination. The clonotype originates from a man aged 45-65 years who received an inactivated influenza vaccine.

The DNA of the CDR3 is TGTGCCAGCAGTTACTCGATTGGGGCCACCAGCACAGATACGCAGTATTTT. It is translated as CASSYSIGATSTDTQYF. V is TRBV6-2 or TRBV6-3 and J is TRBJ2-3, with D possibly being TRBD1 (5 bases). Deletions cut 0 bases from V and 0 bases from J, with 13 bases between. Germline CDR1 is MNHEY and CDR2 is SVGEGT. This CDR3 contains 17 residues.